This TCR beta chain was recovered during a study of blood T cell repertoires in COVID-19. CDR1 and CDR2 (germline): SGHVS, FNYEAQ. The V and J ends lost 4 bases and 1 base, in that order; junction bases with no gene match: 5. This CDR3 is built from 15 residues. Per the original data handling: Amplification of reference gene primers was used by the study to estimate nucleated cell counts. TCRdb's copy holds only in-frame clones and misses some; the assay was immunoSEQ multiplex PCR. Clone size and V and J calls were adopted from that table, with D and trimming inferred from the DNA. The sample lists some 150,000 clones, over 80% seen once, with 30% to 45% in the top ten.

This sequence originates from a man aged 45-65 years who had recovered from COVID-19. The sample taken for sequencing was peripheral blood. This chain links TRBV7-6 with TRBJ1-1, with 8 bases matching TRBD1. The CDR3 protein is CASSSGQGGNTEAFF. CDR3 in DNA: TGTGCCAGCAGCTCCGGACAGGGAGGGAACACTGAAGCTTTCTTT.